This T cell receptor beta chain was retrieved from a study of cytotoxic CD8 clonotypes in ibrutinib-treated CLL (dated by TCRdb to the early 2020s). Regarding the research as a whole: The cohort was composed of some ten relapsed/refractory and about 15 treatment-naive patients; IGHV unmutated status was identified in some 17 patients. Responses were partial in around 25 patients and complete in 2; after median about 70 months follow-up, roughly 14 stayed in remission and about 12 progressed. The response samples were drawn at a median of approximately 12 months into treatment, with a range of roughly 6 to 40 months. Samples averaged roughly 260,000 productive templates and 90,000 to 100,000 productive rearrangements. Longitudinal samples were obtainable from about 30% of the roughly 90 participants in the trial. Cryopreserved peripheral blood mononuclear cells were obtained before treatment, at response, and at either sustained remission or disease progression. All remission and progressive disease samples were collected while patients were still receiving ibrutinib. Findings and caveats that apply to the study as a whole: An increase in clonality was observed at ibrutinib response, with clonality remaining stable during sustained remission and falling back toward baseline at progression. Sampling times were not matched between sustained-remission and progressing patients, and lymph node repertoires were not studied. Public clonotypes were rare and either contracted or stayed stable during treatment, and the rise in clonality at ibrutinib response reflected the expansion of private clonotypes. Baseline clonality was found to be higher than that of age-matched healthy donors and was strongly correlated with circulating CD8+ T-cell counts.

Note on this clone: Its target antigen remains unknown. Nothing much larger sits one base from this clone, and base qualities are not available.

What the time point label conveys for this sample: roughly 2 years on ibrutinib. For TCR beta library preparation, roughly 2.2 micrograms of genomic DNA were isolated from cryopreserved PBMCs. Longitudinal blood samples from CLL patients on ibrutinib monotherapy underwent high-throughput TCR beta sequencing. The patients took part in an open-label, single-center phase 2 trial of ibrutinib monotherapy. The germline V end is reduced by 4 bases and the J end by 15 bases; junction bases left unmatched: 10. Per the germline V gene, SQVTM is the CDR1 and ANQGSEA is the CDR2. Taken from cysteine to phenylalanine, the CDR3 has 13 residues. CDR3 DNA only is kept here, 39 bases in frame from base 1. The goal of deep resolution MiSeq sequencing was a depth between 1 in 1 million and 1 in 200,000 T cells, and coverage averaged 10x per clonotype. The immunoSEQ hsTCRB Kit was used to generate the TCR beta libraries. The source study handled its data this way. ImmunoSEQ Data Assistant and ImmunoSEQ Analyzer were used for data analysis, and V, D and J genes were assigned according to IMGT definitions. Clonality, which ranges from 0 to 1, was calculated as one minus the normalized Shannon entropy of productive rearrangement frequencies. Only overrepresented clonotypes making up at least 0.05% of each patient's repertoire were included in the public clonotype analysis. Roughly 13 repertoires from age-matched healthy donors, obtained from immuneACCESS, served as clonality controls. This immuneACCESS table, as held by TCRdb, lists in-frame sequences with V and J called but not all clones. Of the missing ones, under half trace to an unresolved V gene in checked studies; the others have no known cause. V, J and clone size are those of that table, while D and trimming were read from the DNA. The sample table records tens of thousands of clones; over 65% of these occur just once. About 38% of the sample is in the top ten clones.

Sequences were derived from PBMCs, sampled after 24 months of ibrutinib treatment. This receptor was taken from a human donor with chronic lymphocytic leukemia. In this chain, TRBV29-1 is recombined with TRBJ2-1; 12 junctional bases match TRBD2. The CDR3 region reads CSVAGLAGKRGFF. The nucleotide sequence reads TGCAGCGTTGCAGGACTAGCGGGAAAAAGGGGGTTCTTC.